This entry lists 14 T cell receptor beta chains sequenced from one sample in a study of T-cell reconstitution after alpha-beta-depleted transplantation in children. Unique molecular identifiers were used to barcode this TCRbeta library. One entry per CDR3 protein, called by TCRdb with MiXCR from the PCR reads. Of 450,000 to 600,000 distinct CDR3 sequences listed, over 10% are singletons. Sequencing used PBMCs, mostly from graft donor cells, obtained 360 days after TCRalphabeta/CD19-depleted stem cell transplant. These TCRs come from a male patient younger than 18 who had a stem cell transplant for acute myeloid leukemia, so the T cells may come from the graft donor.

The chain recombines TRBV10-3 with TRBJ2-5; D tentatively reads TRBD1 or TRBD2 (5 bases each). The CDR3 is made up of 11 amino acids. Germline V gene sequence: CDR1 ENHRY, CDR2 SYGVKD. V shed 7 bases and J shed 4 bases, with 7 bases lying between them. The CDR3 DNA follows: TGTGCCATCATGAGGGGAGAGACCCAGTACTTC. Protein product: CAIMRGETQYF.

The gene calls are TRBV11-2 and TRBJ2-7; D gene unclear. Looked up from germline, CDR1 is SGHAT and CDR2 is FQNNGV. V was trimmed by 1 base and J by 2 bases, leaving 15 bases between them. The length of the CDR3 is 16 residues. CDR3 sequence reads: CASSLVVSTYPYEQYF. Written as DNA, the CDR3 is TGTGCCAGCAGCTTAGTAGTGAGTACTTACCCCTACGAGCAGTACTTC.

This clonotype was seen a few times. The chain links TRBV3-1 to TRBJ1-1, with D uncertain. Trimming removed 6 bases from V and 5 bases from J, with 10 bases in between. CDR3 size: 12 residues. CDR1 and CDR2 (germline): LGHDT, YNNKEL (reference sequence). The CDR3 region is CASRRGGTEAFF. The CDR3 nucleotides are TGTGCCAGCAGGCGGGGAGGTACTGAAGCTTTCTTT.

In regard to this clonotype: A much bigger clone sits one base away, suggesting this may be a read error. V and J are TRBV7-2 and TRBJ2-7, with 7 nucleotides matching TRBD1. In germline, CDR1 is SGHTA, CDR2 FQGNSA. CDR3 size: 16 residues. V lost 1 base and J lost 4; bases outside the gene matches: 10. The CDR3 protein is CASSLDSDRSRYEQYF. CDR3 nucleotide sequence: TGTGCCAGCAGCTTAGATTCGGACAGGAGCAGGTACGAGCAGTACTTC. Variable domain in full (rest from reference TRBV7-2 and TRBJ2-7): GAGVSQSPSNKVTEKGKDVELRCDPISGHTALYWYRQSLGQGLEFLIYFQGNSAPDKSGLPSDRFSAERTGGSVSTLTIQRTQQEDSAVYLCASSLDSDRSRYEQYFGPGTRLTVT.

This clonotype was seen a few times. CDR3 coding DNA: TGTGCCAGCTCACCGACAGGGGGAGCGGCAGATACGCAGTATTTT. Its protein product is CASSPTGGAADTQYF. The chain joins TRBV18 to TRBJ2-3; 9 bases are shared with TRBD1. The CDR3 has 15 residues. Germline V gene sequence: CDR1 KGHSH, CDR2 LQKENI. J lost 4 bases, V lost 3 bases, and 5 bases had no gene match.

Many counts were recorded for this clonotype. V and J are TRBV10-3 and TRBJ2-1; no firm D call. The CDR3 is 13 amino acids. Trimming removed 8 bases from V and 3 bases from J, with 11 bases in between. The germline V gene has CDR1 ENHRY and CDR2 SYGVKD. The CDR3 loop is CAIQSLDYNEQFF. The CDR3 DNA reads as TGTGCCATCCAGAGCCTAGACTACAATGAGCAGTTCTTC.

This clonotype was recorded at least ten times. Written as DNA, the CDR3 is TGTGCCAGCAGCCTCGGGACTAGCGGGAGGACCGGGGAGCTGTTTTTT. Encoded protein: CASSLGTSGRTGELFF. The chain is built from TRBV7-6 and TRBJ2-2; TRBD2 agrees at 15 bases. J lost 5 bases, V lost 5 bases, and 3 bases had no gene match. This CDR3 is 16 amino acids long. Germline V gene lookup returns CDR1 SGHVS and CDR2 FNYEAQ.

The chain combines TRBV10-3 with TRBJ2-7; 11 nucleotides agree with TRBD2. Germline lookup yields CDR1 ENHRY and CDR2 SYGVKD. The CDR3 covers 16 residues. J gave up 3 bases and V 4 bases, and 8 bases lay outside the gene matches. The CDR3 region is CAISGPGLAVLYEQYF. CDR3 DNA: TGTGCCATCAGTGGGCCGGGACTAGCGGTACTCTACGAGCAGTACTTC.

The chain employs TRBV19 and TRBJ2-5; 12 nucleotides agree with TRBD2. Germline V gene sequence: CDR1 LNHDA, CDR2 SQIVND (reference sequence). V shed 2 bases and J 5 bases; nucleotides not matched to a gene: 9. The CDR3 has 17 amino acids. Here the CDR3 reads CASSINPGLAGRETQYF. The DNA of the CDR3 is TGTGCCAGTAGTATAAACCCCGGACTAGCGGGACGGGAGACCCAGTACTTC.

This clonotype was found a few times. The rearrangement joins TRBV5-1 to TRBJ2-5; tentatively, D is TRBD1 or TRBD2 (5 bases each). Germline assignment: CDR1 SGHRS and CDR2 YFSETQ. The CDR3 has 14 residues. V lost 4 bases and J lost 2, with 12 bases in between. CDR3 in amino acids: CASSPHGAQETQYF. CDR3 DNA sequence: TGCGCCAGCAGCCCGCACGGGGCTCAAGAGACCCAGTACTTC.

This sequence joins TRBV10-3 and TRBJ1-5; D is uncertain. This CDR3 is 11 amino acids long. Trimming shortened V by 4 bases and J by 6 bases, and 4 bases separated the two germline ends. Germline CDR1 and CDR2: ENHRY and SYGVKD. CDR3 in amino acids: CAISGSQPQHF. As DNA, the CDR3 is TGTGCCATCAGTGGGAGTCAGCCCCAGCATTTT.

The V call is TRBV27, the J call TRBJ2-2; D call uncertain. The CDR3 covers 13 residues. Germline V gene lookup returns CDR1 MNHEY and CDR2 SMNVEV (reference sequence). The V and J ends lost 7 bases and 8 bases respectively, with 14 bases between them. The CDR3 reads CASTLSYRGELFF. CDR3 nucleotide sequence: TGTGCCAGCACCCTGTCCTATCGAGGGGAGCTGTTTTTT.

This clonotype came up a few times. This chain connects TRBV7-3 to TRBJ2-5, with D tentatively TRBD2 (5 bases). Deletions cut 8 bases from V and 2 bases from J, with 18 bases between. CDR3 length: 15 residues. The germline gives CDR1 SGHTA, CDR2 FQGTGA. CDR3 nucleotides: TGTGCCAGCTCCCTTGGCGGGTCGCAACAAGAGACCCAGTACTTC. It translates to CASSLGGSQQETQYF.

This clonotype has a handful of counts. The J gene is TRBJ2-7, the V gene TRBV7-2, with TRBD1 identical over 10 bases. The CDR3 is made up of 14 amino acids. Trimming cost V 3 bases and J 6 bases; bases outside gene matches: 5. The germline V gene has CDR1 SGHTA and CDR2 FQGNSA. The DNA of the CDR3 is TGTGCCAGCAGCTTGGACAGGGGGGGGGGCGAGCAGTACTTC. Amino acids: CASSLDRGGGEQYF.